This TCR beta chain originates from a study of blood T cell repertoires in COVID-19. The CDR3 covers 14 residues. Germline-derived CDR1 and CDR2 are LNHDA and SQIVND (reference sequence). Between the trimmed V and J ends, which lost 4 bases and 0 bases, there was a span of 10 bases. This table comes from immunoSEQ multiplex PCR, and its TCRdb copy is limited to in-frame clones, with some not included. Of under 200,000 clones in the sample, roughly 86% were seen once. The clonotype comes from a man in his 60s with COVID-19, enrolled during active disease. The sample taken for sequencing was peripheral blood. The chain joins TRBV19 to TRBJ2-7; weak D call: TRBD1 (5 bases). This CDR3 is CASSTGQASYEQYF. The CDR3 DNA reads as TGTGCCAGTAGTACTGGACAAGCCTCCTACGAGCAGTACTTC. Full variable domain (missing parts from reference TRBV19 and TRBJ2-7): DGGITQSPKYLFRKEGQNVTLSCEQNLNHDAMYWYRQDPGQGLRLIYYSQIVNDFQKGDIAEGYSVSREKKESFPLTVTSAQKNPTAFYLCASSTGQASYEQYFGPGTRLTVT.